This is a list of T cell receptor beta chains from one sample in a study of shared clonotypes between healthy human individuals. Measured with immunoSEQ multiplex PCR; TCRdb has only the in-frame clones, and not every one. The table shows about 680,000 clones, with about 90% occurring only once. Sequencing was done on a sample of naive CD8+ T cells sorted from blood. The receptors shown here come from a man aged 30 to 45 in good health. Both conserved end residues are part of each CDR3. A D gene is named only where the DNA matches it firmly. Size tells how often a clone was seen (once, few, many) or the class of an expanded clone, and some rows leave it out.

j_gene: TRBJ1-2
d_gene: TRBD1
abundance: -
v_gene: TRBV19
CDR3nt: TGTGCCAGTAGTCGGGGACAGGGAATGATCCTAGACGGCTACACCTTC
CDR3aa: CASSRGQGMILDGYTF

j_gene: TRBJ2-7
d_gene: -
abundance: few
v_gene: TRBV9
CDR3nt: TGTGCCAGCAGCCCATTCTCCCAATCCTACGAGCAGTACTTC
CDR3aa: CASSPFSQSYEQYF

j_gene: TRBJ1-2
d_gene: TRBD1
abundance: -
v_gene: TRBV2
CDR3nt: TGTGCCAGCAGTGACGGGACAGGGGACGGCTACACCTTC
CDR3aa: CASSDGTGDGYTF

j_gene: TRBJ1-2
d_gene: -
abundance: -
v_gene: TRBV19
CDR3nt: TGTGCCAGTAGTATAAACGGGCTAGACGCTCCTTATGGCTACACCTTC
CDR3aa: CASSINGLDAPYGYTF

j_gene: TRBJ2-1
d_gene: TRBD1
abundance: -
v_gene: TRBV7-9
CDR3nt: TGTGCCAGCAGCTTGAAGGGGACAGGGACCAAGGGCTACAATGAGCAGTTCTTC
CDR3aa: CASSLKGTGTKGYNEQFF

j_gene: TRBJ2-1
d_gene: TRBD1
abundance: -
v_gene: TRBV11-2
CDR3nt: TGTGCCAGCAGCTCGGGACAGGCTTTGGATGAGCAGTTCTTC
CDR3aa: CASSSGQALDEQFF

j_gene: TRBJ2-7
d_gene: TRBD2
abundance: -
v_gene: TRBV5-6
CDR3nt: TGTGCCAGCAGCTTGGAAAGGGGGCTAGCGGGAGGGCCTCACGAGCAGTACTTC
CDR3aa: CASSLERGLAGGPHEQYF

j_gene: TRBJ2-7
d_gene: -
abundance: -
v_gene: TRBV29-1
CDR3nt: TGCAGCACCCGGGAAGGGTACGAGCAGTACTTC
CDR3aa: CSTREGYEQYF

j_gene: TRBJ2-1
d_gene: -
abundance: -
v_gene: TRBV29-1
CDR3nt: TGCAGCGTTGCAGGGGAGGTCGGGTTCTCCTACAATGAGCAGTTCTTC
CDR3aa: CSVAGEVGFSYNEQFF

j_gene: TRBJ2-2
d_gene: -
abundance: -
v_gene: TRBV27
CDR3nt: TGTGCCAGTCGGACTCTCGGTACCGGGGAGCTGTTTTTT
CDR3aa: CASRTLGTGELFF

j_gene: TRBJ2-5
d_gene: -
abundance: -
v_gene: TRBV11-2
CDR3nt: TGTGCCAGCAGCGCGGGTTCAGTGGGGGACCAAGAGACCCAGTACTTC
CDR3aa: CASSAGSVGDQETQYF

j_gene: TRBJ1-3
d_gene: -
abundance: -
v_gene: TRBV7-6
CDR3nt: TGTGCCAGCAGCTTGGGGGAGGAGGACACCATATATTTT
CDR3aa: CASSLGEEDTIYF

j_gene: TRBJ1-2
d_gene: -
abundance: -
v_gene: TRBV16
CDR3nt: TGTGCCAGCAGCCGTGGGTGGGGCTACACCTTC
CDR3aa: CASSRGWGYTF

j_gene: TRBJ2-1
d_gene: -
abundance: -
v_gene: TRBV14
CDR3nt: TGTGCCAGCAGCCACCTAGGGTGGGGACGGGATGAGCAGTTCTTC
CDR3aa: CASSHLGWGRDEQFF

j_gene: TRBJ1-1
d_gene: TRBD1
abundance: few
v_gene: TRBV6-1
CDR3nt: TGTGCCAGCAGTGCATCCCGGGACAGGGGCTATATGAACACTGAAGCTTTCTTT
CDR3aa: CASSASRDRGYMNTEAFF

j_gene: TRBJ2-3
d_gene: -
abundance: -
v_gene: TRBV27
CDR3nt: TGTGCCAGCGGACGCACAGATACGCAGTATTTT
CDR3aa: CASGRTDTQYF

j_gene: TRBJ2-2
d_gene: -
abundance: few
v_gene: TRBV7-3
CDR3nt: TGTGCCAGCAGCTTAAGTCCCACCGGGGAGCTGTTTTTT
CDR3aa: CASSLSPTGELFF

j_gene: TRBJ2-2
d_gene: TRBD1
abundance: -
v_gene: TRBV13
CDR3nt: TGTGCCAGCAGCCAACGGGACAGGGCCGATGCGGTTCAGAACACCGGGGAGCTGTTTTTT
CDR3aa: CASSQRDRADAVQNTGELFF

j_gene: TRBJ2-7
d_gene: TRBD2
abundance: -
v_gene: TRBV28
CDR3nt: TGTGCCAGCAGTTCGGCTAGCGGGAGCTCCTACGAGCAGTACTTC
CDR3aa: CASSSASGSSYEQYF

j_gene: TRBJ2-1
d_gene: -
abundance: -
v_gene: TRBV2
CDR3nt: TGTGCCAGCAGTGATGGGCAGGGGCACAATGAGCAGTTCTTC
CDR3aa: CASSDGQGHNEQFF

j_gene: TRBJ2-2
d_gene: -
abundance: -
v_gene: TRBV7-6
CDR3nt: TGTGCCAGCAGCTTGGGGGGTATCACCGGGGAGCTGTTTTTT
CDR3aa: CASSLGGITGELFF

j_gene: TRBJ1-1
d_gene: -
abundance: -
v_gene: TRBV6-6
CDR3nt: TGTGCCAGCAGTACTACGGGACACCCGAACACTGAAGCTTTCTTT
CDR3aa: CASSTTGHPNTEAFF

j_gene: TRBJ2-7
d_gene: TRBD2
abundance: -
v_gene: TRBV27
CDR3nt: TGTGCCAGCAGTCTACAGACTAGCGGGAGCCACGAGCAGTACTTC
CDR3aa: CASSLQTSGSHEQYF

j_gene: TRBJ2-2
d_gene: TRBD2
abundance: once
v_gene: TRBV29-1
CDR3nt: TGCAGCGTTGCATCTAGCGGTCCGAACACCGGGGAGCTGTTTTTT
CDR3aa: CSVASSGPNTGELFF

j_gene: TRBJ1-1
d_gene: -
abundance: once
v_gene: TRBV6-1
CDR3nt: TGTGCCAGAGTGTACGGCGTTAGAGACACTGAAGCTTTCTTT
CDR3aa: CARVYGVRDTEAFF

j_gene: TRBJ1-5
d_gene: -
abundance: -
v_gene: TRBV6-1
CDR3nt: TGTGCCAGCAGTGAAAGTATGGCAGGGGTCCAGCCCCAGCATTTT
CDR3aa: CASSESMAGVQPQHF

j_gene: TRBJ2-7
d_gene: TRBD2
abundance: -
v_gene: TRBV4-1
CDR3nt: TGCGCCAGCAGCCAAGTTTGGCTAGCGGAAACCCTCTACGAGCAGTACTTC
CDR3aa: CASSQVWLAETLYEQYF

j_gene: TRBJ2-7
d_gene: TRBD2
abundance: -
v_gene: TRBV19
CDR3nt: TGTGCCAGTAGTATGGGACTAGCGGGTGCCTACGAGCAGTACTTC
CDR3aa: CASSMGLAGAYEQYF

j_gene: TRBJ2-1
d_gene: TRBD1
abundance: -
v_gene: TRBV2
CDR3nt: TGTGCCAGCAGCCTCGGGACAGGGGTAGAGAATGAGCAGTTCTTC
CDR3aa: CASSLGTGVENEQFF

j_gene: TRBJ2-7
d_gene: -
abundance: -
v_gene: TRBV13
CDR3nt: TGTGCCAGCAGTTCTCAGTTGTCGAGCTCCTACGAGCAGTACTTC
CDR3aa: CASSSQLSSSYEQYF

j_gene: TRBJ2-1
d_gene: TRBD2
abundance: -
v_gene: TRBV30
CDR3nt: TGTGCCTGGAGTACGCCGGGACTAGCGCCCTACAATGAGCAGTTCTTC
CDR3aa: CAWSTPGLAPYNEQFF

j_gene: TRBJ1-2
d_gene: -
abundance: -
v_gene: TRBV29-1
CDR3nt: TGCAGCGTTGAAGGCAGCGACTATGGCTACACCTTC
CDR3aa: CSVEGSDYGYTF

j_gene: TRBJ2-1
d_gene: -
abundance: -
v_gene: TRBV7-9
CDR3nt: TGTGCCAGCAGCGGCAATCGAGAACCGTTCTTC
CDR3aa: CASSGNREPFF

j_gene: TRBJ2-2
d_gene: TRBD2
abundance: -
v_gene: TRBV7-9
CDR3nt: TGTGCCAGCAACAACCTCGCCAGCGGGAGTATCGCCGGGGAGCTGTTTTTT
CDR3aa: CASNNLASGSIAGELFF

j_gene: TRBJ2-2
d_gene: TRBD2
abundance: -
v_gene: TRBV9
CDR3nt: TGTGCCAGCAGCGTACCCTTGGCGGCTAGCGGGACGGAAGGGGAGCTGTTTTTT
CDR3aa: CASSVPLAASGTEGELFF

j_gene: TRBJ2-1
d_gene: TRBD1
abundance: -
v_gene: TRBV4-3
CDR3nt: TGCGCCAGCAGCCAAGATTTCGGGGGACAGGCCGAACTCCGTAAGTTCTTC
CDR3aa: CASSQDFGGQAELRKFF

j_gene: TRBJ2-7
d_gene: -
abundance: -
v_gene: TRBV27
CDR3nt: TGTGCCAGCAGTCACCTCGGGACTCATGGGGACGAGCAGTACTTC
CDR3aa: CASSHLGTHGDEQYF

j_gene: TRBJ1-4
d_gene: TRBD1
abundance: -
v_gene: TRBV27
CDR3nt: TGTGCCAGCAGTTTGGGACAGGGGGGTGAAAAACTGTTTTTT
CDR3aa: CASSLGQGGEKLFF

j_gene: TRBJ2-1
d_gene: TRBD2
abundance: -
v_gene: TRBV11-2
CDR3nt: TGTGCCAGCAGCTCGGGACTAGCGGGAGTTTTGGTTGAGCAGTTCTTC
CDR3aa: CASSSGLAGVLVEQFF

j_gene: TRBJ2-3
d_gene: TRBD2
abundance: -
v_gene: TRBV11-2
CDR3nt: TGTGCCAGCAGCCACAGACTAGCCGGGACAGATACGCAGTATTTT
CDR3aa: CASSHRLAGTDTQYF

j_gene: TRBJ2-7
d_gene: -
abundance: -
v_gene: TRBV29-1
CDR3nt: TGCAGCGTTGAGGTACAAGGATACGAGCAGTACTTC
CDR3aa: CSVEVQGYEQYF

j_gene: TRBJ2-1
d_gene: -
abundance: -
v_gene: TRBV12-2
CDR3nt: TGTGCAAGTCGCCAACAGGGTGCTGGTGAGCAGTTCTTC
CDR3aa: CASRQQGAGEQFF

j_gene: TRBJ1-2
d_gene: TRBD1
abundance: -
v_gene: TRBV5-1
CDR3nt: TGCGCCAGCAGCCCGGCCGGGGACAGTTATGGCTACACCTTC
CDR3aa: CASSPAGDSYGYTF

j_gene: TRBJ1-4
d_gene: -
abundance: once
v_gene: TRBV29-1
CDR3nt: TGCAGCGTTGAGACTCGGGAGGACGAAAAACTGTTTTTT
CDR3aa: CSVETREDEKLFF

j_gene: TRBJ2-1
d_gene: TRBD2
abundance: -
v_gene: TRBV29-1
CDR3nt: TGCAGCGTTGAATCGGCGGGCGGGAGGGCCGATGAGCAGTTCTTC
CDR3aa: CSVESAGGRADEQFF

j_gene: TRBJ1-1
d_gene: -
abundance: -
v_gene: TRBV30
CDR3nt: TGTGCCTGGAGTGTACGGAACACTGAAGCTTTCTTT
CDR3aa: CAWSVRNTEAFF

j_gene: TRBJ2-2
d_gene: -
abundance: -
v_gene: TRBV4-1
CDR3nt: TGCGCCAGCAGCCAAGATCGCAACCGCTTAGGGGTTTCCGGGGAGCTGTTTTTT
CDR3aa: CASSQDRNRLGVSGELFF

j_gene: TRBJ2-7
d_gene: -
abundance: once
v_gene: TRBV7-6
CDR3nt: TGTGCCAGCAGTTGGGACTCTGCCTACGAGCAGTACTTC
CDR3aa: CASSWDSAYEQYF

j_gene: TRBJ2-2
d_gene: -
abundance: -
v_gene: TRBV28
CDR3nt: TGTGCCAGCAGTTCTCAGAAGGGGGACACCGGGGAGCTGTTTTTT
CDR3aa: CASSSQKGDTGELFF

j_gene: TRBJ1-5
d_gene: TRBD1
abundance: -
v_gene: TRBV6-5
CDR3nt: TGTGCCAGCAGCCAAGGGGGCGCGGGCCAGCCCCAGCATTTT
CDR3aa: CASSQGGAGQPQHF

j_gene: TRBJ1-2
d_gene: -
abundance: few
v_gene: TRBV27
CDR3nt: TGTGCCAGCAGTTTGCAACTGGGGGTAAATGGCTACACCTTC
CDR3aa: CASSLQLGVNGYTF

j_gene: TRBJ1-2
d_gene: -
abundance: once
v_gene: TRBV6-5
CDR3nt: TGTGCCAGCAGTTCGGGAGGAGTCAGACATGGCTACACCTTC
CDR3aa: CASSSGGVRHGYTF

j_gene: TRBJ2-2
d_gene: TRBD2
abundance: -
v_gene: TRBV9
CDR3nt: TGTGCCAGCAGCGTAGCGGGAGGCCACACCGGGGAGCTGTTTTTT
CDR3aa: CASSVAGGHTGELFF

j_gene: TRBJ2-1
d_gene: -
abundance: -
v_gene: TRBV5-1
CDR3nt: TGCGCCAGCAGCTTGAAGCAGATTCACCCCTCCTACAATGAGCAGTTCTTC
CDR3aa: CASSLKQIHPSYNEQFF

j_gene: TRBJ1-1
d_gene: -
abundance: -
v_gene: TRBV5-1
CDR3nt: TGCGCCAGCAGCTTGGAACAGATGAACACTGAAGCTTTCTTT
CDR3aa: CASSLEQMNTEAFF

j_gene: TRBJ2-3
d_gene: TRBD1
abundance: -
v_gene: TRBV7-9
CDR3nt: TGTGCCAGCAGCGGCGGTCCCACAGGGGGCCCCACAGATACGCAGTATTTT
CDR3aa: CASSGGPTGGPTDTQYF

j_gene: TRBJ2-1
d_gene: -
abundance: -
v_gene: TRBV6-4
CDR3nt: TGTGCCAGCAGTGACTCCAACTACAATGAGCAGTTCTTC
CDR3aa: CASSDSNYNEQFF